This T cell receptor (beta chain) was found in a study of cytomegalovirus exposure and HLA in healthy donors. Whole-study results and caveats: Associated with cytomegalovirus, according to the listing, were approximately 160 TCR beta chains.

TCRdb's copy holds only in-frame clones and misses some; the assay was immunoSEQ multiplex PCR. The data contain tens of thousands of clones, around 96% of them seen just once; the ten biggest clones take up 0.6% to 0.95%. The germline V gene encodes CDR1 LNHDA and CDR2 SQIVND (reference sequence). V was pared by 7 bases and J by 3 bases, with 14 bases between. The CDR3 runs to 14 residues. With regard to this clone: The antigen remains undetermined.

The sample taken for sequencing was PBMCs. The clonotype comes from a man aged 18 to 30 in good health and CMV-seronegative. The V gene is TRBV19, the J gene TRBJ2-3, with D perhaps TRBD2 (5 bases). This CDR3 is CASTEVLGTDTQYF. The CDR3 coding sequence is TGTGCCAGTACGGAGGTCCTGGGGACAGATACGCAGTATTTT.